This T cell receptor beta chain was captured in a study of cytomegalovirus exposure and HLA in healthy donors. PCR primers comprised 60 Vbeta and 13 Jbeta primers. Assay used: immunoSEQ multiplex PCR; TCRdb lists only in-frame clones, some missing. The sample has 220,000 or so clones, roughly four fifths seen once. Study-wide results and limits: In an earlier analysis, in roughly 600 donors, most V segments appeared productive either ~87% or ~30% of the time. Upon later analysis, TCR association rates were observed to vary by HLA locus, being highest for DRB1 and lowest for HLA-C. A reported reduction in N-insertions relative to the roughly 610-donor mean was seen in an Asian-associated ancestry cluster in a later analysis. Solely CMV serostatus was available to characterize immune exposure.

The CDR3 has 16 residues. Germline loops: CDR1 MGHDK, CDR2 SYGVNS. V was clipped by 7 bases and J by 3 bases; unmatched bases: 12. Comments on this clone: Antigen: not known.

The source material was PBMCs. This TCR derives from a woman in her forties in good health and CMV-seronegative. The chain carries TRBV25-1 and TRBJ1-1; 9 nucleotides match TRBD1. This chain's CDR3 is CASTGFRTGVDTEAFF. DNA of the CDR3: TGTGCCAGCACCGGATTCCGGACAGGGGTAGACACTGAAGCTTTCTTT.